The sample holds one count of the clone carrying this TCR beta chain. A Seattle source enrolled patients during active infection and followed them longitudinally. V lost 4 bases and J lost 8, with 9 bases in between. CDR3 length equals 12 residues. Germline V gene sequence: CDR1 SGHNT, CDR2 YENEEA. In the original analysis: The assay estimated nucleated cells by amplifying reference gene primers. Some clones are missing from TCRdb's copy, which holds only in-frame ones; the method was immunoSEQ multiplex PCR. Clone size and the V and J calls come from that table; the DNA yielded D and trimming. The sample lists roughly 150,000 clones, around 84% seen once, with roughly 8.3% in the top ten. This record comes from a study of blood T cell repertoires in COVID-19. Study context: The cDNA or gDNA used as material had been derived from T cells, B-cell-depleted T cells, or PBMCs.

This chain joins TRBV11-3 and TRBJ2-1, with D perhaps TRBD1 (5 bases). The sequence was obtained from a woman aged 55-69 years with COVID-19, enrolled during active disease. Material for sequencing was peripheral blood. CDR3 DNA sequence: TGTGCCAGCAGCTCAGGGTGGGATGAGCAGTTCTTC. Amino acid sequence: CASSSGWDEQFF.